This is a list of T cell receptor beta chains from one sample in a study of CD8 T cells in ankylosing spondylitis. TCRdb reprocessed the 5' RACE reads with MiXCR, giving one entry per CDR3 protein. The sample consists of a few hundred thousand distinct CDR3 sequences, about 9.9% of them appearing once. Input material: blood, either unsorted or a sorted T cell fraction (not recorded which). These receptors were taken from a female donor with ankylosing spondylitis or in good health (not recorded which). CDR3s include the opening cysteine and the closing phenylalanine or tryptophan. Fields, in order: V gene, J gene, clone size, D gene, CDR3 protein, CDR3 DNA. The D gene is left open where the match is weak. Clone size is shown for a subset of rows, as once, few, many or a class of expanded clone.

TRBV20-1,TRBJ2-5,NA,NA,CSALQGPQETQYF,TGCAGTGCTCTCCAGGGACCGCAAGAGACCCAGTACTTC
TRBV5-1,TRBJ2-4,many,TRBD1,CASSFGGTGSSGTKNIQYF,TGCGCCAGCAGTTTTGGTGGGACAGGATCGTCAGGAACCAAAAACATTCAGTACTTC
TRBV7-9,TRBJ1-3,many,NA,CASSLWGRQDSGNTIYF,TGTGCCAGCAGCTTATGGGGCAGACAAGATTCTGGAAACACCATATATTTT
TRBV5-1,TRBJ2-3,NA,NA,CASSLGGRGTTSTDTQYF,TGCGCCAGCAGCTTGGGGGGCAGGGGTACGACCAGCACAGATACGCAGTATTTT
TRBV7-9,TRBJ2-4,many,TRBD1,CASSSGTVLPKNIQYF,TGTGCCAGCAGCTCCGGGACAGTCTTGCCCAAAAACATTCAGTACTTC
TRBV4-1,TRBJ2-1,NA,NA,CASSQDGYGSSYNEQFF,TGCGCCAGCAGCCAAGATGGGTACGGGAGCTCCTACAATGAGCAGTTCTTC
TRBV6-1,TRBJ1-3,few,NA,CASIKQGPGNTIYF,TGTGCCAGCATCAAACAGGGTCCTGGAAACACCATATATTTT
TRBV19,TRBJ2-7,many,TRBD1,CASRMTGGYEQYF,TGTGCCAGTAGGATGACAGGGGGATACGAGCAGTACTTC
TRBV12-5,TRBJ2-7,NA,TRBD2,CASGSTLPGRGHEQYF,TGTGCTAGTGGTTCAACCCTCCCGGGGAGGGGCCACGAGCAGTACTTC
TRBV30,TRBJ2-2,few,NA,CAWSVLARELFF,TGTGCCTGGAGTGTCCTAGCGAGGGAGCTGTTTTTT
TRBV5-1,TRBJ2-1,many,NA,CASSGGTGPNNEQFF,TGCGCCAGCAGCGGGGGGACGGGTCCAAACAATGAGCAGTTCTTC
TRBV20-1,TRBJ2-4,NA,TRBD2,CSAREVASGSPAKNIQYF,TGCAGTGCTAGAGAAGTGGCTAGCGGGAGCCCCGCCAAAAACATTCAGTACTTC
TRBV7-8,TRBJ2-1,NA,NA,CASSGAWVEQFF,TGTGCCAGCAGCGGGGCTTGGGTTGAGCAGTTCTTC
TRBV20-1,TRBJ2-1,NA,TRBD2,CSASSGGSINEQFF,TGCAGTGCTAGTTCCGGCGGGAGCATCAATGAGCAGTTCTTC
TRBV20-1,TRBJ2-1,few,TRBD1,CSARDLQGARNEQFF,TGCAGTGCTAGAGATTTGCAGGGGGCGAGGAATGAGCAGTTCTTC
TRBV6-2/TRBV6-3,TRBJ2-5,NA,NA,CASKGRGQETQYF,TGTGCCAGCAAAGGAAGGGGCCAAGAGACCCAGTACTTC
TRBV5-1,TRBJ2-5,many,NA,CASSLVLGIETQYF,TGCGCCAGCAGCTTGGTATTAGGGATAGAGACCCAGTACTTC
TRBV5-1,TRBJ2-1,many,NA,CASNEGKPSNEQFF,TGCGCCAGCAACGAGGGTAAGCCTTCAAATGAGCAGTTCTTC
TRBV20-1,TRBJ1-2,many,NA,CSASPLMGYGYTF,TGCAGTGCCAGTCCTCTCATGGGCTATGGCTACACCTTC
TRBV6-1,TRBJ1-2,many,NA,CASSRTAANYGYTF,TGTGCCAGCAGTAGGACTGCGGCCAACTATGGCTACACCTTC
TRBV5-1,TRBJ2-1,NA,TRBD2,CASSLRSGRANEQFF,TGCGCCAGCAGCTTGCGGAGCGGGAGGGCCAATGAGCAGTTCTTC
TRBV9,TRBJ1-1,few,TRBD1,CASSPRLGQANTEAFF,TGTGCCAGCAGCCCCCGCCTGGGACAGGCCAACACTGAAGCTTTCTTT
TRBV7-9,TRBJ2-1,few,TRBD1,CASSQGQVMGSEQFF,TGTGCCAGCAGCCAGGGACAGGTGATGGGCAGTGAGCAGTTCTTC
TRBV7-9,TRBJ1-2,NA,NA,CASSLDSEYGYTF,TGTGCCAGCAGCTTAGATAGCGAGTATGGCTACACCTTC
TRBV6-2/TRBV6-3,TRBJ2-1,few,TRBD2,CASSRLAGVVDEQFF,TGTGCCAGCAGTAGACTAGCGGGAGTAGTTGATGAGCAGTTCTTC
TRBV7-8,TRBJ2-7,NA,NA,CASSSDPSYEQYF,TGTGCCAGCAGCTCAGACCCCTCCTACGAGCAGTACTTC
TRBV20-1,TRBJ2-7,many,TRBD1,CSAPGTGNFEQYF,TGCAGTGCGCCCGGGACAGGGAACTTCGAGCAGTACTTC
TRBV5-1,TRBJ2-2,many,TRBD1,CASSHSSNQGAGNTGELFF,TGCGCCAGCAGCCACAGTTCCAACCAGGGGGCCGGGAACACCGGGGAGCTGTTTTTT
TRBV10-3,TRBJ2-7,many,NA,CAIRGTASSYEQYF,TGTGCCATCAGGGGGACGGCGAGCTCCTACGAGCAGTACTTC
TRBV27,TRBJ1-3,many,NA,CASSSQGVSGNTIYF,TGTGCCAGCAGTTCACAGGGTGTCTCTGGAAACACCATATATTTT
TRBV20-1,TRBJ1-2,NA,TRBD1,CSARDWGDSLYGYTF,TGCAGTGCTAGAGATTGGGGGGACAGTTTATATGGCTACACCTTC
TRBV9,TRBJ1-2,many,NA,CASSVDRNYGYTF,TGTGCCAGCAGCGTAGACAGAAACTATGGCTACACCTTC
TRBV10-3,TRBJ2-3,many,TRBD1,CAINTGASRTDTQYF,TGTGCCATCAATACAGGGGCGTCCCGCACAGATACGCAGTATTTT
TRBV20-1,TRBJ2-2,many,TRBD2,CSAAIGGANTGELFF,TGCAGTGCCGCTATCGGGGGGGCGAACACCGGGGAGCTGTTTTTT
TRBV7-9,TRBJ1-5,NA,TRBD1,CASSQTGFSNQPQHF,TGTGCCAGCAGCCAGACAGGGTTCTCGAATCAGCCCCAGCATTTT
TRBV5-6,TRBJ2-3,few,NA,CASSLRGTQYF,TGTGCCAGCAGCTTGCGAGGTACGCAGTATTTT
TRBV5-1,TRBJ2-2,many,NA,CASSLRNTGELFF,TGCGCCAGCAGCTTGAGGAACACCGGGGAGCTGTTTTTT
TRBV9,TRBJ2-1,few,TRBD2,CASSVSSGGYNEQFF,TGTGCCAGCAGCGTATCTAGCGGGGGGTACAATGAGCAGTTCTTC
TRBV12-3/TRBV12-4,TRBJ1-2,many,NA,CASSEQGSYGYTF,TGTGCCAGCAGTGAACAGGGAAGCTATGGCTACACCTTC
TRBV10-3,TRBJ2-3,many,NA,CAISERSTDTQYF,TGTGCCATCAGTGAACGAAGCACAGATACGCAGTATTTT
TRBV12-3/TRBV12-4,TRBJ2-7,NA,TRBD2,CASRKAGAIYEQYF,TGTGCCAGCAGAAAAGCGGGAGCTATCTACGAGCAGTACTTC
TRBV7-6,TRBJ2-1,few,NA,CASSPQQGREQFF,TGTGCCAGCAGCCCACAGCAGGGGCGGGAGCAGTTCTTC
TRBV5-1,TRBJ2-5,few,NA,CASSLAGPQETQYF,TGCGCCAGCAGCTTGGCCGGGCCTCAAGAGACCCAGTACTTC